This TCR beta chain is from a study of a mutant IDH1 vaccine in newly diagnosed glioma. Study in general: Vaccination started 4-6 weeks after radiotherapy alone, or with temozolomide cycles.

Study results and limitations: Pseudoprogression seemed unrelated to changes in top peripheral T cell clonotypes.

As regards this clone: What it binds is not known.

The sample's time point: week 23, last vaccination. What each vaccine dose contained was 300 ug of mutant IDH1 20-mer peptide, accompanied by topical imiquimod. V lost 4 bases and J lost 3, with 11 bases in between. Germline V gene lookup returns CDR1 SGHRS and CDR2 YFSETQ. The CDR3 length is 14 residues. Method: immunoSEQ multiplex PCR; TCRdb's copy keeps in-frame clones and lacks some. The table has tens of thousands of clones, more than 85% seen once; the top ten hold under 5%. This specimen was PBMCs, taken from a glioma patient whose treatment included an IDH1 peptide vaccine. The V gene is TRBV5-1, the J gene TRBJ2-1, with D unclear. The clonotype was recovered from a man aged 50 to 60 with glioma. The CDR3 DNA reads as TGCGCCAGCAGCCCGGAGAGACTCTACAATGAGCAGTTCTTC. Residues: CASSPERLYNEQFF.